Listed here are 17 T cell receptor beta chains from one sample, sequenced in a study of HIV-infected children after antiretroviral therapy interruption. Unique molecular identifiers were included in an RNA-based 3' RACE TCR library. MiXCR was run by TCRdb on the 3' RACE reads, yielding one entry per CDR3 protein. The sample carries around 41,000 distinct CDR3 sequences, 5% to 8% recorded once. Treatment reported: PENTA 11 planned treatment interruption arm or continuous ART arm. The material was CD45RA+ CD4+ T cells from PBMCs, pooled from several time points, obtained from a donor given antiretroviral therapy, either interrupted or continuous. Noted subset: naive CD4+ CD45RA+ CD45RO- T cells. All receptors derive from a pool of human donors with HIV.

This clonotype was seen repeatedly, ten times or more. The rearrangement joins TRBV20-1 to TRBJ2-7, with 9 bases that match TRBD1. This CDR3 region has 14 residues. Germline CDR1 is DFQATT and CDR2 is SNEGSKA (reference sequence). The trim removed 5 bases at V and 3 bases at J, leaving 8 bases unmatched. The CDR3, as DNA: TGCAGTGCTGGTCCGGGACAGGGCAACTACGAGCAGTACTTC. Its translation is CSAGPGQGNYEQYF.

The table lists this clonotype with many counts. J is TRBJ2-7 and V is TRBV11-1; TRBD2 might be the D (6 bases). V gave up 5 bases and J gave up 3 bases, with 17 bases separating them. The CDR3 is 15 amino acids. Germline V gene data show CDR1 as SGHAT and CDR2 as FQDESV (reference sequence). CDR3 sequence: CASSTYGGPNYEQYF. CDR3 in DNA: TGTGCCAGCAGCACTTACGGGGGTCCCAACTACGAGCAGTACTTC.

There are many counts of this clonotype. The DNA of the CDR3 is TGTGCCAGCAGTGCCTTCGACAGGGGCTATGCTGAGCAGTTCTTC. This codes for CASSAFDRGYAEQFF. The J gene is TRBJ2-1, the V gene TRBV6-5, with 8 bases lining up with TRBD1. Germline CDR1 reads MNHEY; CDR2 reads SVGAGI. There are 15 residues in the CDR3. V was clipped by 5 bases and J by 9 bases; unmatched bases: 12.

The sample holds many counts of this clonotype. This chain links TRBV29-1 with TRBJ1-2; D is perhaps TRBD1 (5 bases). The V and J ends lost 7 bases and 4 bases respectively, with 19 bases between them. Looked up from germline, CDR1 is SQVTM and CDR2 is ANQGSEA. The CDR3 consists of 14 residues. In nucleotides, the CDR3 is TGCAGCGGTAGCCTGGGAGAGGGGAGCTATGGCTACACCTTC. It is translated as CSGSLGEGSYGYTF. Based on the CDR3 plus reference TRBV29-1 and TRBJ1-2, the full variable domain is SAVISQKPSRDICQRGTSLTIQCQVDSQVTMMFWYRQQPGQSLTLIATANQGSEATYESGFVIDKFPISRPNLTFSTLTVSNMSPEDSSIYLCSGSLGEGSYGYTFGSGTRLTVV.

This clonotype was detected many times. V is TRBV27 and J is TRBJ2-4; 8 bases fit TRBD2. CDR3 size: 15 residues. The V segment lost 6 bases and the J segment 6 bases; nucleotides outside the gene matches: 10. Looked up from germline, CDR1 is MNHEY and CDR2 is SMNVEV (reference sequence). Here the CDR3 reads CASRRGGGGRNIQYF. Written as DNA, the CDR3 is TGTGCCAGCAGACGGGGGGGCGGGGGGAGAAACATTCAGTACTTC.

The rearrangement joins TRBV6-4 to TRBJ1-5, with D hard to call. The CDR3 has 13 residues. V was pared by 4 bases and J by 5 bases, with 9 bases between. Germline V gene lookup returns CDR1 MRHNA and CDR2 SNTAGT. The DNA for the CDR3 is TGTGCCAGCAGTGCGAAAGGCGATCAGCCCCAGCATTTT. Translation gives CASSAKGDQPQHF.

This clonotype was detected many times. The rearrangement joins TRBV4-3 to TRBJ2-6; no reliable D call. Per germline, CDR1 LGHNA and CDR2 YSLEER. V was pared by 8 bases and J by 0 bases, with 23 bases between. The CDR3 sequence is 19 residues long. Here the CDR3 reads CASEWGRQRTSSGANVLTF. Written as DNA, the CDR3 is TGCGCCAGCGAGTGGGGTAGGCAGCGAACTTCCTCTGGGGCCAACGTCCTGACTTTC.

This clonotype has only a few counts. The chain joins TRBV20-1 to TRBJ2-2, with TRBD2 identical over 7 bases. Trimming removed 0 bases from V and 6 bases from J; junction bases left unmatched: 16. Germline loops: CDR1 DFQATT, CDR2 SNEGSKA (reference sequence). The CDR3 runs 18 residues. The CDR3, as DNA: TGCAGTGCTAGAGATTTCCGGGCGGGAGTAGGATGGGCCGGGGAGCTGTTTTTT. This gives the protein CSARDFRAGVGWAGELFF.

J is TRBJ2-1 and V is TRBV12-3 or TRBV12-4; 9 bases line up with TRBD2. Trimming removed 6 bases from V and 3 bases from J; junction bases left unmatched: 9. The CDR3 is 16 amino acids. CDR3 bases: TGTGCCAGCAGACCATTAGCGGGAGACTTCTACAATGAGCAGTTCTTC. Protein product: CASRPLAGDFYNEQFF.

This clonotype was counted at least ten times. This sequence joins TRBV12-3 or TRBV12-4 and TRBJ2-1; D is uncertain. The CDR3 has 14 residues. V lost 1 base and J 9 bases, leaving 13 bases between the germline ends. CDR3 sequence (DNA): TGTGCCAGCAGTTTAGAAGGGAACTATGCTGAGCAGTTCTTC. This gives the protein CASSLEGNYAEQFF.

The CDR3, as DNA: TGCAGTGCACCGCGGGTGGCGGGGGCCTACGAGCAGTACTTC. The encoded protein is CSAPRVAGAYEQYF. The chain recombines TRBV20-1 with TRBJ2-7, with TRBD2 matching 7 bases. The V segment lost 6 bases and the J segment 2 bases; nucleotides outside the gene matches: 10. Germline V lookup: CDR1 DFQATT, CDR2 SNEGSKA (reference sequence). This CDR3 has 14 amino acids.

This clonotype occurred many times. V and J are TRBV19 and TRBJ2-3; 12 bases are shared with TRBD2. This CDR3 is 17 amino acids long. Per the germline V gene, CDR1 is LNHDA and CDR2 is SQIVND (reference sequence). The J segment lost 2 bases and the V segment lost 6 bases, leaving 9 bases of the junction unmatched. This CDR3 reads CASSPETSGGITDTQYF. The CDR3 nucleotides are TGTGCCAGTAGCCCGGAGACTAGCGGGGGAATCACAGATACGCAGTATTTT.

This clonotype was counted many times. V and J are TRBV28 and TRBJ1-5; D is perhaps TRBD1 (5 bases). This CDR3 has 12 residues. Germline assignment: CDR1 MDHEN and CDR2 SYDVKM. The V end lost 3 bases, the J end lost 7 bases, and 7 bases lay between the germline ends. The CDR3 sequence: CASSLGEQPQHF. CDR3 DNA: TGTGCCAGCAGTTTGGGGGAACAGCCCCAGCATTTT.

This clonotype was detected many times. The chain combines TRBV23-1 with TRBJ2-2, with D uncertain. TRBV23-1 counts as an open reading frame of uncertain function. Trimming stripped 8 bases from V and 0 bases from J, with 4 bases between. This CDR3 region has 12 residues. The CDR3 is CASLANTGELFF. In DNA form, the CDR3 reads TGCGCCAGCCTGGCGAACACCGGGGAGCTGTTTTTT.

The table lists this clonotype with many counts. The CDR3: CASSLSKDYGYYGYTF. Here the CDR3 DNA reads TGTGCCAGCAGTTTAAGTAAGGATTATGGATACTATGGCTACACCTTC. The chain couples TRBV28 to TRBJ1-2; D not certain. CDR1 and CDR2 from the germline V gene are MDHEN and SYDVKM. This CDR3 contains 16 residues. V lost 2 bases to trimming and J lost 3 bases, with 16 bases between them.

This clonotype was picked up many times. The chain is built from TRBV29-1 and TRBJ2-5, with D perhaps being TRBD1 or TRBD2 (5 bases each). Germline CDR1 reads SQVTM; CDR2 reads ANQGSEA. V was cut by 8 bases and J by 1 base, with 14 bases left in between. This CDR3 spans 13 amino acids. As DNA, the CDR3 is TGCAGCTCACGGGGCGGTTCCCAAGAGACCCAGTACTTC. Translating it yields CSSRGGSQETQYF.

This clonotype qualifies as medium-sized (0.01 to 0.1%). An end of the junction differs from the germline gene, which may be a read error. The rearrangement links TRBV23-1 to TRBJ2-5, with D hard to call. TRBV23-1 qualifies as an ORF whose function is uncertain. This CDR3 has 15 amino acids. CDR3: CSSSQSWFNQDTQYF. The DNA of the CDR3 is TGCTCCAGCAGTCAATCCTGGTTTAACCAAGACACCCAGTACTTT.